This T cell receptor beta chain was sequenced in a study of T cell responses to AZD1222 COVID-19 vaccine. Whole-study findings and limits: Donor demographics were predominantly white British with a female majority; clonal diversity may be underestimated. Spike-specific TCR breadth and depth were elevated following two AZD1222 doses.

A single count supports this clone. The antigen is not known. J gave up 4 bases and V 6 bases, and 12 bases lay outside the gene matches. From germline, CDR1 is SQVTM and CDR2 ANQGSEA. The CDR3 is made up of 14 amino acids. Generated by immunoSEQ multiplex PCR, the TCRdb table keeps only in-frame clones and is missing some. Here the sample spans around 87,000 clones, more than 80% being singletons. This sequence joins TRBV29-1 and TRBJ2-7; 7 positions agree with TRBD1. Here the sequenced sample was peripheral blood, taken 28 days after the second AZD1222 dose. This receptor was identified in an adult who received the AZD1222 COVID-19 vaccine. The CDR3 sequence is CSVGVTGKSYEQYF. DNA of the CDR3: TGCAGCGTGGGGGTGACAGGGAAATCGTACGAGCAGTACTTC.